A single sample gave rise to the 8 T cell receptor beta chains below, sequenced in a study of blood T cell repertoires in COVID-19. Repertoires were generated with immunoSEQ multiplex PCR, while TCRdb's copy carries only in-frame clones and drops some. The profile shows roughly 250,000 clones, about 80% of them singletons. Specimen: peripheral blood. These receptors all stem from a woman aged 80 or over with active or convalescent COVID-19.

The rearrangement uses TRBV27 and TRBJ2-2; TRBD2 might be the D (5 bases). Per the germline V gene, CDR1 is MNHEY and CDR2 is SMNVEV (reference sequence). V was shortened by 5 bases and J by 5 bases, with 21 bases between the two germline ends. CDR3 length: 17 amino acids. The CDR3 DNA reads as TGTGCCAGCAGTCCCCGTCTGGGTGGGAGAGTAACCGGGGAGCTGTTTTTT. Translated: CASSPRLGGRVTGELFF.

This sequence joins TRBV6-5 and TRBJ1-2; 11 bases align to TRBD1. Germline CDR1 MNHEY, CDR2 SVGAGI. This CDR3 is built from 14 residues. V lost 10 bases and J lost 5; bases outside the gene matches: 9. This CDR3 reads CATYWTGGRYGYTF. In DNA, the CDR3 is TGTGCCACCTACTGGACAGGGGGCAGATATGGCTACACCTTC.

This rearrangement joins TRBV27 to TRBJ1-5; 8 nucleotides align to TRBD1. This CDR3 region has 15 residues. The germline CDR1 and CDR2 sequences are MNHEY and SMNVEV (reference sequence). The trim removed 5 bases at V and 6 bases at J, leaving 9 bases unmatched. CDR3 in DNA: TGTGCCAGCAGTGCCCTAGACAGGGGATTTCAGCCCCAGCATTTT. It is translated as CASSALDRGFQPQHF.

J is TRBJ1-2 and V is TRBV19; D possibly corresponds to TRBD1 (5 bases). The CDR3 spans 13 residues. Deletions cut 6 bases from V and 7 bases from J, with 15 bases between. CDR1 and CDR2 from the germline V gene are LNHDA and SQIVND (reference sequence). The CDR3, as DNA: TGTGCCAGTAGCCCCCCGGGGGAACGTGGCTACACCTTC. Its protein product is CASSPPGERGYTF.

This chain joins TRBV3-1 (or the pseudogene TRBV3-2) and TRBJ2-4; the match to TRBD2 covers 7 bases. The V gene's germline CDR1 is LGHDT and CDR2 YNNKEL (reference sequence). The CDR3 is made up of 14 amino acids. V lost 1 base and J lost 6; bases outside the gene matches: 3. The CDR3 protein is CASSQGGGGNIQYF. CDR3 sequence (DNA): TGTGCCAGCAGCCAAGGGGGCGGGGGAAACATTCAGTACTTC.

A single count supports this clone. This chain joins TRBV5-1 and TRBJ2-7; D is uncertain. This CDR3 is 13 amino acids long. V was cut by 0 bases and J by 2 bases, with 6 bases left in between. Germline V gene lookup returns CDR1 SGHRS and CDR2 YFSETQ. CDR3: CASSLAPTYEQYF. The DNA for the CDR3 is TGCGCCAGCAGCTTGGCACCTACCTACGAGCAGTACTTC.

This clone was recorded only once. The V and J genes are TRBV30 and TRBJ2-7; D is uncertain. The CDR3 totals 13 residues. Germline values: CDR1 GTSNPN, CDR2 SVGIG (reference sequence). Trimming cost V 2 bases and J 6 bases, with 14 bases left between them. The CDR3 DNA reads as TGTGCCTGGAGTCGACAAAATCTGGGCGAGCAGTACTTC. Amino acids: CAWSRQNLGEQYF. Full variable domain (rest looked up from reference TRBV30 and TRBJ2-7): SQTIHQWPATLVQPVGSPLSLECTVEGTSNPNLYWYRQAAGRGLQLLFYSVGIGQISSEVPQNLSASRPQDRQFILSSKKLLLSDSGFYLCAWSRQNLGEQYFGPGTRLTVT.

This clone was detected a few times. The gene calls are TRBV24-1 and TRBJ1-2; D is uncertain. Germline loops: CDR1 KGHDR, CDR2 SFDVKD. This CDR3 contains 14 residues. V lost 5 bases and J lost 6, with 15 bases in between. The CDR3 DNA is TGTGCCACCAGTGGCGGAGGAGGGTTTGATGGCTACACCTTC. This codes for CATSGGGGFDGYTF.